This record concerns one T cell receptor (beta chain) sequence. Its target is not known. Alongside a J-beta primer mix, a sample-barcoded 5' primer served in a second PCR lasting about 7 to 12 cycles. Sequencing recovered at least 3 million CDR3-containing paired-end reads from each sample. TCRdb passed the 5' RACE reads through MiXCR, listing each CDR3 protein once. The sample consists of 1,800,000 or so distinct CDR3 sequences, 35% to 50% of them appearing once. V shed 1 base, J shed 8 bases, and the junction held 6 bases outside the gene matches. Germline-derived CDR1 and CDR2 are KGHDR and SFDVKD. CDR3 length: 15 amino acids. This record belongs to a study of blood T cells in healthy people across ages. General observations from the study: Diversity estimated from one million T cells was considered an underestimate.

This chain joins TRBV24-1 and TRBJ1-4; TRBD1 agrees at 7 bases. The TCR sequence derives from a human donor in good health. Specimen: blood. The CDR3 nucleotides read TGTGCCACCAGTGATTTTCGGGACAGCCAGGAAAAACTGTTTTTT. This codes for CATSDFRDSQEKLFF.